The rows below give T cell receptor beta chains drawn from one sample of a study of post-analysis software for immune sequencing data. TCRdb redid the calling of the PCR reads with MiXCR, one entry per CDR3 protein. The sample includes some 370,000 distinct CDR3 sequences, approximately 38% of them seen just once. Material: blood. The source is a girl between 5 and 17 years old with multiple sclerosis. Each CDR3 is given with its conserved first and last residue. D genes are given only for firm matches.

V gene	CDR3 length	J gene	D gene	CDR3 protein
TRBV9	15	TRBJ2-3	TRBD2	CASSVGGLATDTQYF
TRBV29-1	14	TRBJ2-4	-	CSVLDRVAKNIQYF
TRBV7-2	14	TRBJ1-5	-	CASSFGGRNQPQHF
TRBV20-1	15	TRBJ2-3	TRBD2	CSASLSGGATDTQYF
TRBV10-3	13	TRBJ2-3	-	CAISETGSDTQYF
TRBV20-1	11	TRBJ1-1	TRBD1	CSAPGGTEAFF
TRBV5-5	16	TRBJ2-7	-	CASSSYLGTSNREQYF
TRBV20-1	16	TRBJ2-1	-	CSASTPGPTGLNEQFF
TRBV20-1	13	TRBJ1-2	-	CSGTGQSNYGYTF
TRBV6-2/TRBV6-3	14	TRBJ2-1	-	CASSYWISYNEQFF
TRBV6-5	10	TRBJ1-1	-	CAILLPYAFF
TRBV20-1	13	TRBJ2-5	-	CSAIQGPQETQYF
TRBV20-1	19	TRBJ2-3	TRBD1	CSAREGYLTGTGRPDTQYF
TRBV20-1	13	TRBJ2-5	TRBD1	CSATRQGTETQYF
TRBV7-8	16	TRBJ2-7	-	CASSLAVSGTTYEQYF
TRBV7-8	15	TRBJ2-1	-	CASSLAYRGNNEQFF
TRBV4-1	13	TRBJ2-5	-	CASSPGFQETQYF
TRBV15	15	TRBJ2-5	-	CATSGGASLPETQYF
TRBV7-9	15	TRBJ1-6	-	CASSFWRDYNSPLHF
TRBV6-4	13	TRBJ2-7	-	CASSDSEGHEQYF
TRBV7-3	18	TRBJ1-1	-	CASSLMLRLDILNTEAFF
TRBV5-8	15	TRBJ1-4	TRBD1	CASSVGTAVNEKLFF
TRBV20-1	14	TRBJ2-3	-	CSLGGGAGTDTQYF
TRBV5-1	16	TRBJ2-1	TRBD2	CASSLRTSGNYNEQFF
TRBV11-2	15	TRBJ1-4	TRBD1	CASSSWTGENEKLFF
TRBV12-3/TRBV12-4	15	TRBJ1-4	-	CASSSAGAFNEKLFF
TRBV10-3	13	TRBJ2-7	-	CAISPGSSYEQYF
TRBV5-1	15	TRBJ1-4	-	CASSRGGERGEKLFF
TRBV20-1	13	TRBJ1-1	TRBD1	CSVDRALGTEAFF
TRBV6-5	14	TRBJ2-7	-	CASSYSGGRYEQYF
TRBV3-1	16	TRBJ2-2	TRBD2	CASSLEAGTYTGELFF
TRBV11-2	16	TRBJ1-1	-	CASSFHLGRKNTEAFF